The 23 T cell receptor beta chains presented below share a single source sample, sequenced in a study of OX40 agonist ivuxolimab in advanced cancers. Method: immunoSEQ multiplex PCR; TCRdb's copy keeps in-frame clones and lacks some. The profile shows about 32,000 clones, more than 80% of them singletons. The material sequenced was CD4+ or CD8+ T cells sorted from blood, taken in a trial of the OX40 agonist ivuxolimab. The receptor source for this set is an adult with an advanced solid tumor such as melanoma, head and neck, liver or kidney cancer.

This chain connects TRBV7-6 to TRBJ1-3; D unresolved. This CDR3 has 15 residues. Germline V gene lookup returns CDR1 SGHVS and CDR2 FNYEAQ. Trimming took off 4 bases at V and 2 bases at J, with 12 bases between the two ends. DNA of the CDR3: TGTGCCAGCAGCTCTAACGTCGGGGCTGGAAACACCATATATTTT. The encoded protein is CASSSNVGAGNTIYF. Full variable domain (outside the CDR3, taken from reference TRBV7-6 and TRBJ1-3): GAGVSQSPRYKVTKRGQDVALRCDPISGHVSLYWYRQALGQGPEFLTYFNYEAQQDKSGLPNDRFSAERPEGSISTLTIQRTEQRDSAMYRCASSSNVGAGNTIYFGEGSWLTVV.

The CDR3 DNA sequence: TGTGCCAGCAGCAGGGGACTCCGCTCCTACGAGCAGTACTTC. Translation: CASSRGLRSYEQYF. The V call is TRBV7-9, the J call TRBJ2-7; D might be TRBD2 (6 bases). V was shortened by 5 bases and J by 0 bases, with 11 bases between the two germline ends. The CDR3 covers 14 residues. Germline V gives CDR1 SEHNR, CDR2 FQNEAQ (reference sequence).

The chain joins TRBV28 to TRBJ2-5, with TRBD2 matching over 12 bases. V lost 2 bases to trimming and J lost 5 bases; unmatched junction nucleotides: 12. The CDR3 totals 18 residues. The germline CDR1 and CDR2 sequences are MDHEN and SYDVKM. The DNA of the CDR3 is TGTGCCAGCAGTTTAAGTGGGGCTAGCGGGGGGGCAAGGGAGACCCAGTACTTC. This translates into CASSLSGASGGARETQYF.

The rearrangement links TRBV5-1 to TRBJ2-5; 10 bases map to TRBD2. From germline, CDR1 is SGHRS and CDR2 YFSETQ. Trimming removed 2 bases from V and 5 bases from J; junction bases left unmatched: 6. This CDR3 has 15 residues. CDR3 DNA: TGCGCCAGCAGCTTTGTAGCGGGGGGTGTGGAGACCCAGTACTTC. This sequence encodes CASSFVAGGVETQYF.

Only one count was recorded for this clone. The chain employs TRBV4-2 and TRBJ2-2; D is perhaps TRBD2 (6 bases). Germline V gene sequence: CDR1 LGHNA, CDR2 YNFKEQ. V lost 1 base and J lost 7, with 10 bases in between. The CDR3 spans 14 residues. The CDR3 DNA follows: TGTGCCAGCAGCCAAGTTGACGGGGGCGGGGAGCTGTTTTTT. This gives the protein CASSQVDGGGELFF.

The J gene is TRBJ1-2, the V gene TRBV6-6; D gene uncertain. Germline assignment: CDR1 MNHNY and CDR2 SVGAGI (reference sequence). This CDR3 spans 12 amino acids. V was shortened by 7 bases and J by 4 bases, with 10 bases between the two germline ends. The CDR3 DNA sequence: TGTGCCAGCACCGACGGTTTCTATGGCTACACCTTC. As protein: CASTDGFYGYTF.

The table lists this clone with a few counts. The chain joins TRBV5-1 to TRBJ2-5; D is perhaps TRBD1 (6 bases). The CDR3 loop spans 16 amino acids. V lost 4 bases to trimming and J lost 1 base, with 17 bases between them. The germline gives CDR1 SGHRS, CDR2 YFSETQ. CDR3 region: CASSQGDITSQETQYF. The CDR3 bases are TGCGCCAGCAGCCAAGGGGACATAACGAGCCAAGAGACCCAGTACTTC.

The CDR3 DNA reads TGTGCCTGGAGTGTTTTGGTGGGGCATGAGCAGTTCTTC. Its translation: CAWSVLVGHEQFF. The chain has TRBV30 and TRBJ2-1; a weak D match, TRBD1 (5 bases). Germline V CDR1 and CDR2: GTSNPN, SVGIG (reference sequence). CDR3 length: 13 amino acids. Trimming shortened V by 0 bases and J by 8 bases, and 11 bases separated the two germline ends. The variable domain in full, completed from reference TRBV30 and TRBJ2-1, reads SQTIHQWPATLVQPVGSPLSLECTVEGTSNPNLYWYRQAAGRGLQLLFYSVGIGQISSEVPQNLSASRPQDRQFILSSKKLLLSDSGFYLCAWSVLVGHEQFFGPGTRLTVL.

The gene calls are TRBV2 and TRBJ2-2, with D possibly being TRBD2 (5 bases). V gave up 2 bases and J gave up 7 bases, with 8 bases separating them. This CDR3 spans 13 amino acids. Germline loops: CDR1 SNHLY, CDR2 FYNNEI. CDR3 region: CASSENGIGELFF. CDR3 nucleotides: TGTGCCAGCAGTGAAAACGGGATCGGGGAGCTGTTTTTT.

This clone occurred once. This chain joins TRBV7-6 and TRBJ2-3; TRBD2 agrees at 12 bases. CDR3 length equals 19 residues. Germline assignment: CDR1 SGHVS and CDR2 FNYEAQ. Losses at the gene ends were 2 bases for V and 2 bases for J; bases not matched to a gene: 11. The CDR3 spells CASSLPRETSGRNTDTQYF. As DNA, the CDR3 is TGTGCCAGCAGCTTACCCAGGGAAACTAGCGGGAGGAACACAGATACGCAGTATTTT.

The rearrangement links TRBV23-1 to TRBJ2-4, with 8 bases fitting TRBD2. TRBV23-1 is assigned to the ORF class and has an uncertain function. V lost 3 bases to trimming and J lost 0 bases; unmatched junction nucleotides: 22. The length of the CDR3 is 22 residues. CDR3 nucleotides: TGCGCCAGCAGTCAGAGGAGGATAGCGGGGACAAGGGGGGGTCTAGCCAAAAACATTCAGTACTTC. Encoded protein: CASSQRRIAGTRGGLAKNIQYF.

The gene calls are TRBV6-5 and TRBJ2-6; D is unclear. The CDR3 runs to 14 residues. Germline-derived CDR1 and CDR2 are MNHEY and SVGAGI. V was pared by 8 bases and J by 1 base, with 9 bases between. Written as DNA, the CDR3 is TGTGCCAGCCGGATTGGGTCTGGGGCCAACGTCCTGACTTTC. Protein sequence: CASRIGSGANVLTF.

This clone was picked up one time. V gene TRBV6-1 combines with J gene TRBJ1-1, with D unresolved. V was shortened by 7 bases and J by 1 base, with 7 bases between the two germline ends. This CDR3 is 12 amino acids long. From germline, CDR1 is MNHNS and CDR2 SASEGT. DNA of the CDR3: TGTGCCAGCAAGGATACGAACACTGAAGCTTTCTTT. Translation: CASKDTNTEAFF.

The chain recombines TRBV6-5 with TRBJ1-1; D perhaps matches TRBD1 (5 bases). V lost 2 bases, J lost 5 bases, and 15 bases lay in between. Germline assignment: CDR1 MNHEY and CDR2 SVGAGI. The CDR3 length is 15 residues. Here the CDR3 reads CASSYNQGANTEAFF. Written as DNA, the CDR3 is TGTGCCAGCAGTTACAACCAGGGTGCGAATACTGAAGCTTTCTTT.

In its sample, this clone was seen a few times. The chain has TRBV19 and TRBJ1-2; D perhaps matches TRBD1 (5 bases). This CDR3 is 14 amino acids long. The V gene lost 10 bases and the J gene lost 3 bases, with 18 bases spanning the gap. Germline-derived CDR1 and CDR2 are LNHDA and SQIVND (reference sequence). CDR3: CATSDRGEYYGYTF. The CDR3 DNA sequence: TGTGCCACCTCCGATCGGGGCGAGTACTATGGCTACACCTTC.

CDR3 sequence (DNA): TGTGCCAGCTCACCTCGGGGGAAGGAGAACACTGAAGCTTTCTTT. The encoded protein is CASSPRGKENTEAFF. The chain recombines TRBV18 with TRBJ1-1, with D possibly being TRBD1 (5 bases). V was trimmed by 3 bases and J by 1 base, leaving 12 bases between them. The CDR3 runs to 15 residues. Germline lookup yields CDR1 KGHSH and CDR2 LQKENI.

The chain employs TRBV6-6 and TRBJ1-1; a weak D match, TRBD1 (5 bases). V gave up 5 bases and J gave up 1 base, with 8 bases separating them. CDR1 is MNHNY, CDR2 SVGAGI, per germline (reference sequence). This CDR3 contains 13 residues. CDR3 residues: CASSKTENTEAFF. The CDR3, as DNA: TGTGCCAGCAGTAAGACAGAGAACACTGAAGCTTTCTTT.

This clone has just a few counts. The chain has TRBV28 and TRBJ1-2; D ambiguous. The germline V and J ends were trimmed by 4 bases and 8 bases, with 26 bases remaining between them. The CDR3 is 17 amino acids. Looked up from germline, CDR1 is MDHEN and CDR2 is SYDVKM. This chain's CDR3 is CASSWYEGSILFPGYTF. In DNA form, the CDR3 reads TGTGCCAGCAGTTGGTATGAAGGGTCGATCCTCTTTCCCGGCTACACCTTC.

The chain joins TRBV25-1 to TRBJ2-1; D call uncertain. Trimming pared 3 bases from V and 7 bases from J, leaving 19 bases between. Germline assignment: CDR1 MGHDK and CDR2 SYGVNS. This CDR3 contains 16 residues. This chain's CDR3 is CASSDLGVQGLNEQFF. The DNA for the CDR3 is TGTGCCAGCAGTGATTTAGGCGTCCAAGGTTTGAATGAGCAGTTCTTC.

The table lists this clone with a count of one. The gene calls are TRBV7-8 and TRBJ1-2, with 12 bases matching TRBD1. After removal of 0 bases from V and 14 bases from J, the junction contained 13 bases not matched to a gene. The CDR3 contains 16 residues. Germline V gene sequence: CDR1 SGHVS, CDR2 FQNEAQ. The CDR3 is CASSLALSRGQGAYTF. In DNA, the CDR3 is TGTGCCAGCAGCTTAGCGCTATCGAGGGGACAGGGGGCGTATACCTTC.

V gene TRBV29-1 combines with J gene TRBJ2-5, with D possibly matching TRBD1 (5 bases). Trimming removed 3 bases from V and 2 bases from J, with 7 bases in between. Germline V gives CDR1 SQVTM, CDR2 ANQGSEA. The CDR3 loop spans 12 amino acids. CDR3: CSVDQGQETQYF. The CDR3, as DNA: TGCAGCGTTGACCAGGGACAAGAGACCCAGTACTTC.

The CDR3 here is CASSIRGEGIETQYF. CDR3 DNA sequence: TGTGCCAGTAGTATAAGAGGAGAAGGGATAGAGACCCAGTACTTC. V is TRBV19 and J is TRBJ2-5; D ambiguous. Germline V gives CDR1 LNHDA, CDR2 SQIVND (reference sequence). CDR3 size: 15 residues. V dropped 2 bases and J dropped 4 bases, with 14 bases sitting between them.

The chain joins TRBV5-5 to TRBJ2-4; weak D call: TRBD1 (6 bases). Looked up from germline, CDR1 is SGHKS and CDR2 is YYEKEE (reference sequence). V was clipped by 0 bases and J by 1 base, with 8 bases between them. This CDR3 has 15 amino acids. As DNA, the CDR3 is TGTGCCAGCAGCTTGGCAGGGGTTGCCAAAAACATTCAGTACTTC. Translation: CASSLAGVAKNIQYF.